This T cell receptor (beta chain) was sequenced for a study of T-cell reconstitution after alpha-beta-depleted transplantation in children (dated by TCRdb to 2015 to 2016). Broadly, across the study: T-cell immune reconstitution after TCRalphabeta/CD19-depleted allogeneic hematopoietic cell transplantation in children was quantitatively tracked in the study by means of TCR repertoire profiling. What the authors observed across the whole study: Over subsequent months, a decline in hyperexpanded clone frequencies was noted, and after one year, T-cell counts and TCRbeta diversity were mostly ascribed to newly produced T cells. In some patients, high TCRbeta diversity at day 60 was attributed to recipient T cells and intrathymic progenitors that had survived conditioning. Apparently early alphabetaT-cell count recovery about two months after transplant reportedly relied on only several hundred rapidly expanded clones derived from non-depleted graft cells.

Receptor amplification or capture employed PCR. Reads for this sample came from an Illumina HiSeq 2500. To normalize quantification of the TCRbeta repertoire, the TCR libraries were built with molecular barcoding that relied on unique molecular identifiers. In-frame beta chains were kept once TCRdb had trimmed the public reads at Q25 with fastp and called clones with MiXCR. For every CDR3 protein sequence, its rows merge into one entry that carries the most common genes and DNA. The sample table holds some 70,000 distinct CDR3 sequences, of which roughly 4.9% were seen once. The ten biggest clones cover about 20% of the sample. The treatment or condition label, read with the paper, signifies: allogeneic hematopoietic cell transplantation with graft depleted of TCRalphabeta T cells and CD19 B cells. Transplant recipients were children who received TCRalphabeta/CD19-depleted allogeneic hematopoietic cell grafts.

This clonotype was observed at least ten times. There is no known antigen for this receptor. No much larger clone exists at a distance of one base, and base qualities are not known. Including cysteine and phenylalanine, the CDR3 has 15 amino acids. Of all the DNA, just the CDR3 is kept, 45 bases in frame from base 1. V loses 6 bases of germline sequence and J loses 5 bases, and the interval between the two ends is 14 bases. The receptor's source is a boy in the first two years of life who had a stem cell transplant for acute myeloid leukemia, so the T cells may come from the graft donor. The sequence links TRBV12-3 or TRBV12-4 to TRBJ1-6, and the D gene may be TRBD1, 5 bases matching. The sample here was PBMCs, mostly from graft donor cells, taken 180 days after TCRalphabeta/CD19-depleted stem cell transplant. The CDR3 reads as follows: CASRRGRPHNSPLHF. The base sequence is TGTGCCAGCAGGAGGGGAAGGCCACATAATTCACCCCTCCACTTT.